This T cell receptor beta chain was sequenced during a study of identifying expanded T cells in peripheral blood. Clones were read by immunoSEQ multiplex PCR, and TCRdb kept only the in-frame ones, dropping some. This table holds about 84,000 clones, approximately 83% found once. Trimming took off 0 bases at V and 6 bases at J, with 12 bases between the two ends. CDR1 and CDR2 (germline): SGHRS, YFSETQ. CDR3 length equals 14 residues. The chain recombines TRBV5-1 with TRBJ2-5; maybe TRBD1 (6 bases). The sequence came from a person aged 18 to 75 in good health. The specimen sequenced was blood. In DNA form, the CDR3 reads TGCGCCAGCAGCTTGGCAGGGGAGAGAAAGACCCAGTACTTC. Translating gives CASSLAGERKTQYF.